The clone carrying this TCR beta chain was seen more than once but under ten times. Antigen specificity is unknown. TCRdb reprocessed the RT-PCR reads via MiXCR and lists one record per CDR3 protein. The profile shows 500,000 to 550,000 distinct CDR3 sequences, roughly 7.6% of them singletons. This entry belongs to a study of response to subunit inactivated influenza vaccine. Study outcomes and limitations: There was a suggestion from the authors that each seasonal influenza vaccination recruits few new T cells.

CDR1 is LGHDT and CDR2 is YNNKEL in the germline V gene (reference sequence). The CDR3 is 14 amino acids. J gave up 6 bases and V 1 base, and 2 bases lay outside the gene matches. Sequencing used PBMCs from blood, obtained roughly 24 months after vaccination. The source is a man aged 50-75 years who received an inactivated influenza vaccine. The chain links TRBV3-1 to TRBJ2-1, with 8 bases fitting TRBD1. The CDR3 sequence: CASSQAGTGNEQFF. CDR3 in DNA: TGTGCCAGCAGCCAAGCCGGGACAGGCAATGAGCAGTTCTTC.